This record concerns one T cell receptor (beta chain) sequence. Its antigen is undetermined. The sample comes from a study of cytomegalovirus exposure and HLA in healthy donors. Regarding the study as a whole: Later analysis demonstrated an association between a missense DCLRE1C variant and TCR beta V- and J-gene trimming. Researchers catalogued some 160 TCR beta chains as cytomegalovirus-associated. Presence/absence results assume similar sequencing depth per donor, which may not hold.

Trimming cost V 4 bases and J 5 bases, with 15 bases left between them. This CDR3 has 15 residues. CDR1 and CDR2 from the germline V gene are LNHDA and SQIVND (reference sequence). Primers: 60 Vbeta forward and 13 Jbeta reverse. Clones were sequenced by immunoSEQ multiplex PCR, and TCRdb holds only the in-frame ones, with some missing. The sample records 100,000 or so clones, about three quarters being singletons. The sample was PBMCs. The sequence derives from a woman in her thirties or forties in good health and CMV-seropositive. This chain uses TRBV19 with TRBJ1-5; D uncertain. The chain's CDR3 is CASSNTVARDQPQHF. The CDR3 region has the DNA TGTGCCAGTAGTAACACAGTCGCGAGGGATCAGCCCCAGCATTTT.